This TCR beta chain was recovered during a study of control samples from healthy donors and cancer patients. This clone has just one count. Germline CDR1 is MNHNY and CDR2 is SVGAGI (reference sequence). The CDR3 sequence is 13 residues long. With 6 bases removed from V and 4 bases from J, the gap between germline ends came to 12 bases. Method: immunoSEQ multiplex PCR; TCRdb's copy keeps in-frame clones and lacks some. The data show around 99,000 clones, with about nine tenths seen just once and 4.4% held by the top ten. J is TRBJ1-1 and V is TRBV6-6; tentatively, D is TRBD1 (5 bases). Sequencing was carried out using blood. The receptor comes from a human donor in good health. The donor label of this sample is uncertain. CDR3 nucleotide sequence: TGTGCCAGCAGCCGGACGGGGGGCACTGAAGCTTTCTTT. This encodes CASSRTGGTEAFF.